The 14 T cell receptor beta chains given below trace back to one sample, sequenced in a study of chemoradiotherapy in HPV16-positive cancers. Profiled with immunoSEQ multiplex PCR; TCRdb holds only in-frame clones, not every one. The table shows about 68,000 clones, with 88% occurring only once. Material: blood, obtained from a patient who underwent chemoradiotherapy. The receptors here all came from a human donor with HPV-associated anogenital cancer.

This chain connects TRBV27 to TRBJ2-6, with TRBD2 as a possible D gene (6 bases). The CDR3 spans 15 residues. Between the trimmed V and J ends, which lost 4 bases and 0 bases, there was a span of 7 bases. Germline lookup yields CDR1 MNHEY and CDR2 SMNVEV (reference sequence). The CDR3 region has the DNA TGTGCCAGCAGTTCCGGGGGCTCTGGGGCCAACGTCCTGACTTTC. The encoded protein is CASSSGGSGANVLTF.

The chain uses TRBV5-1 and TRBJ1-2, with TRBD1 as a possible D gene (5 bases). CDR3 length: 12 amino acids. Trimming pared 2 bases from V and 8 bases from J, leaving 10 bases between. CDR1 and CDR2 from the germline V gene are SGHRS and YFSETQ. In DNA form, the CDR3 reads TGCGCCAGCAGCTTATCAGGGAGGGGCTACACCTTC. Amino acids: CASSLSGRGYTF.

V and J are TRBV27 and TRBJ1-4; possibly TRBD1 for D (5 bases). V lost 6 bases and J 6 bases, leaving 17 bases between the germline ends. The CDR3 spans 15 residues. CDR1 is MNHEY and CDR2 is SMNVEV in the germline V gene (reference sequence). The CDR3 reads CASRTAGGMDEKLFF. As DNA, the CDR3 is TGTGCCAGCAGAACCGCCGGGGGGATGGATGAAAAACTGTTTTTT.

This clone has just a few counts. The chain carries TRBV4-1 and TRBJ2-7, with a tentative D call TRBD2 (6 bases). The CDR3 covers 16 residues. V lost 5 bases and J 2 bases, leaving 19 bases between the germline ends. CDR1 is MGHRA and CDR2 is YSYEKL in the germline V gene. The CDR3 nucleotides are TGCGCCAGCAGCTCGTTTTCGCGCGGGGCCGCCTACGAGCAGTACTTC. It is translated as CASSSFSRGAAYEQYF.

The gene calls are TRBV6-6 and TRBJ2-5, with D tentatively TRBD2 (7 bases). V was trimmed by 2 bases and J by 2 bases, leaving 15 bases between them. CDR3 length: 16 amino acids. The germline V gene has CDR1 MNHNY and CDR2 SVGAGI (reference sequence). CDR3 residues: CASSYGQGRGQETQYF. CDR3 nucleotide sequence: TGTGCCAGCAGTTACGGGCAGGGGCGGGGGCAAGAGACCCAGTACTTC.

The chain combines TRBV9 with TRBJ2-2; D perhaps matches TRBD1 (5 bases). The V end lost 0 bases, the J end lost 1 base, and 7 bases lay between the germline ends. Germline lookup yields CDR1 SGDLS and CDR2 YYNGEE. This CDR3 contains 15 residues. The DNA of the CDR3 is TGTGCCAGCAGCGTAGGAGGACAGAACACCGGGGAGCTGTTTTTT. Translating it yields CASSVGGQNTGELFF.

CDR3 coding DNA: TGTGCCAGCAGTGCGGAATACTACGAGCAGTACTTC. It codes for CASSAEYYEQYF. V is TRBV2 and J is TRBJ2-7; D is unclear. Germline V gene data show CDR1 as SNHLY and CDR2 as FYNNEI. CDR3 length equals 12 residues. V was clipped by 4 bases and J by 3 bases, with 7 bases between them.

The CDR3 nucleotides read TGTGCCAGCAGTCTCGGGACTAGCGGGAGCAATGAGCAGTTCTTC. Translated: CASSLGTSGSNEQFF. This rearrangement joins TRBV28 to TRBJ2-1, with TRBD2 matching over 14 bases. CDR1 MDHEN and CDR2 SYDVKM come from the germline V gene. V was clipped by 5 bases and J by 6 bases; unmatched bases: 3. The CDR3 totals 15 residues.

This clone was observed a single time. The chain combines TRBV28 with TRBJ2-1; a weak D match, TRBD2 (5 bases). The CDR3 spans 16 residues. Germline CDR1 reads MDHEN; CDR2 reads SYDVKM. V lost 6 bases to trimming and J lost 6 bases, with 21 bases between them. This CDR3 is CASSRRERIFANEQFF. The CDR3 DNA sequence: TGTGCCAGCAGCCGAAGGGAGCGAATCTTCGCCAATGAGCAGTTCTTC.

This clone was observed a single time. This chain links TRBV2 with TRBJ2-3, with D unresolved. This CDR3 is 11 amino acids long. Trimming shortened V by 3 bases and J by 5 bases, and 3 bases separated the two germline ends. CDR1 and CDR2 from the germline V gene are SNHLY and FYNNEI. CDR3 residues: CASSDLDTQYF. For the CDR3, the DNA is TGTGCCAGCAGTGATTTAGATACGCAGTATTTT.

The genes are TRBV28 and TRBJ1-2; D ambiguous. Deletions cut 8 bases from V and 5 bases from J, with 15 bases between. This CDR3 spans 13 amino acids. The germline V gene has CDR1 MDHEN and CDR2 SYDVKM. The CDR3 reads CASGRRSNYGYTF. CDR3 nucleotide sequence: TGTGCCAGCGGTAGACGGTCAAATTATGGCTACACCTTC.

The chain recombines TRBV6-6 with TRBJ2-3; weak D call: TRBD1 (6 bases). The CDR3 covers 16 residues. The ends were cut back, 6 bases at V and 0 bases at J, with 16 bases in the middle. Germline V gene data show CDR1 as MNHNY and CDR2 as SVGAGI (reference sequence). CDR3 in DNA: TGTGCCAGCAGCCCTCCTGGGGGCAGAAGCACAGATACGCAGTATTTT. It specifies CASSPPGGRSTDTQYF.

The CDR3 here is CASSVGFTYEQYF. The CDR3 DNA reads as TGTGCCAGCAGCGTGGGATTTACCTACGAGCAGTACTTC. The genes are TRBV7-2 and TRBJ2-5; D ambiguous. TRBJ2-7 matches the DNA end more closely, so the J call is doubtful. This CDR3 region has 13 residues. Germline V gene sequence: CDR1 SGHTA, CDR2 FQGNSA.

This clone was counted a single time. V usage is TRBV18 and J usage is TRBJ1-5, with 7 bases aligning to TRBD1. CDR3 length: 17 residues. Germline CDR1 reads KGHSH; CDR2 reads LQKENI. J gave up 2 bases and V 3 bases, and 10 bases lay outside the gene matches. The CDR3 DNA sequence: TGTGCCAGCTCACCCTCAACAGGGGCTTGGGGCAATCAGCCCCAGCATTTT. It specifies CASSPSTGAWGNQPQHF.